The text below deals with one T cell receptor (beta chain). Its antigen is as yet unknown. The data originate from a study of T cells expressing NK-cell markers. Study-level findings and limits: Among CD8+ T cells from about six donors, dominant NKG2C+ clonotypes accounted for roughly 1.0-7.0%. Questions lingered over whether expanded NKG2C+ T cell clones were HCMV-specific.

The CDR3 covers 15 residues. The germline V gene encodes CDR1 SGHRS and CDR2 YFSETQ. TCRdb reprocessed the 5' RACE reads, with one entry per CDR3 protein and no DNA. The listing records about 550,000 distinct CDR3 sequences. This TCR came from a man between 18 and 35 years old in good health. The V gene is TRBV5-1, the J gene TRBJ2-1. The sequencing sample was made of blood T cells: a sorted CD56 or NKG2C T cell subset, CD4+ or CD8+ T cells, or bulk PBMC T cells (not recorded which). The CDR3 sequence: CASSLLPGPYNEQFF.